The 5 T cell receptor beta chains below all came from one sample that was sequenced in a study of blood T cell repertoires in COVID-19. The repertoire was sequenced with immunoSEQ multiplex PCR; TCRdb's copy has only in-frame clones and lacks some. This table has about 250,000 clones, roughly 85% appearing once. The sequencing sample was made of peripheral blood. These receptors all stem from a woman aged 25 to 39 with active or convalescent COVID-19.

The chain uses TRBV5-1 and TRBJ2-7, with TRBD1 identical over 8 bases. Germline loops: CDR1 SGHRS, CDR2 YFSETQ. After removal of 0 bases from V and 7 bases from J, the junction contained 9 bases not matched to a gene. This CDR3 contains 15 residues. This CDR3 reads CASSLGAAGGFEQYF. As DNA, the CDR3 is TGCGCCAGCAGCTTGGGGGCGGCAGGGGGCTTTGAGCAGTACTTC.

The genes are TRBV5-1 and TRBJ2-1, with 10 bases that match TRBD2. Trimming took 5 bases from V and 4 from J; bases not matched to a gene: 9. CDR3 length equals 16 residues. Germline values: CDR1 SGHRS, CDR2 YFSETQ. CDR3 coding DNA: TGCGCCAGCAGTGTCAGCGGGGGGGCCAGTTACAATGAGCAGTTCTTC. This translates into CASSVSGGASYNEQFF.

This chain links TRBV28 with TRBJ1-1; 7 positions match TRBD1. J was trimmed by 8 bases and V by 1 base; bases with no gene match: 1. The CDR3 loop spans 12 amino acids. From germline, CDR1 is MDHEN and CDR2 SYDVKM. The CDR3 nucleotides read TGTGCCAGCAGTTTATTAGGGGGCGAAGCTTTCTTT. Its translation: CASSLLGGEAFF.

About this clone: One end of the junction fails to match germline, which may point to a read error. This chain connects TRBV24-1 to TRBJ2-1; D gene uncertain. Per germline, CDR1 KGHDR and CDR2 SFDVKD. The CDR3 extends over 12 amino acids. The CDR3 DNA reads as TGTGCCACCAGTGATTCCTACAGTGAGCAGTTCTTC. It codes for CATSDSYSEQFF.

CDR3 protein: CASSYRSGPPPVGELFF. DNA of the CDR3: TGTGCCAGCAGTTACCGTAGCGGACCCCCCCCGGTCGGGGAGCTGTTTTTT. The gene calls are TRBV6-2 or TRBV6-3 and TRBJ2-2, with D perhaps TRBD2 (6 bases). Germline values: CDR1 MNHEY, CDR2 SVGEGT. V lost 2 bases and J 7 bases, leaving 20 bases between the germline ends. This CDR3 has 17 amino acids.